This paragraph reports one T cell receptor beta chain. Seattle researchers signed up patients amid active infection and tracked them longitudinally. This sample is drawn from a study of blood T cell repertoires in COVID-19. Study overall: Sources were T cells, B-cell-depleted T cells, or PBMCs; the material itself was cDNA or gDNA.

TCRdb's table, derived via immunoSEQ multiplex PCR, lists solely in-frame clones and lacks some. The data show almost 350,000 clones, roughly 89% seen once. The CDR3 is 14 amino acids. V dropped 5 bases and J dropped 3; count of bases not matched to a gene: 7. Germline V gene data show CDR1 as SGHAT and CDR2 as FQNNGV. The chain joins TRBV11-2 to TRBJ2-7, with 7 bases lining up with TRBD1. This TCR came from a woman aged 55 to 70 with COVID-19, enrolled during active disease. Sequenced input: peripheral blood. The CDR3 loop is CASSHGQVNYEQYF. The CDR3 DNA reads TGTGCCAGCAGCCACGGACAGGTAAACTACGAGCAGTACTTC.